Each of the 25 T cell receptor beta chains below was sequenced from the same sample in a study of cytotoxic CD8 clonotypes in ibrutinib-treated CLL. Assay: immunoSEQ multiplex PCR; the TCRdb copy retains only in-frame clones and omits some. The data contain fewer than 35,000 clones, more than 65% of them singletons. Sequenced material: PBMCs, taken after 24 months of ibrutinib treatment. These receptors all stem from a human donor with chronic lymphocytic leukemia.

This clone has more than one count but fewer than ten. DNA of the CDR3: TGTGCCAGCAGCCCCCAACCGGGACCCTACAATGAGCAGTTCTTC. Protein sequence: CASSPQPGPYNEQFF. The V and J genes are TRBV11-2 and TRBJ2-1; D might be TRBD1 or TRBD2, each matching 5 bases. This CDR3 is 15 amino acids long. In germline, CDR1 is SGHAT, CDR2 FQNNGV. V lost 5 bases and J lost 2, with 13 bases in between.

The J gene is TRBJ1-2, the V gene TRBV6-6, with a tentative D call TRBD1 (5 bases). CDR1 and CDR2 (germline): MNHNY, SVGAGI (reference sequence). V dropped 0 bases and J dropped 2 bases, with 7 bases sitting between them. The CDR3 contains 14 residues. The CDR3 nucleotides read TGTGCCAGCAGTTACTCAGGGGAGAACTATGGCTACACCTTC. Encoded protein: CASSYSGENYGYTF.

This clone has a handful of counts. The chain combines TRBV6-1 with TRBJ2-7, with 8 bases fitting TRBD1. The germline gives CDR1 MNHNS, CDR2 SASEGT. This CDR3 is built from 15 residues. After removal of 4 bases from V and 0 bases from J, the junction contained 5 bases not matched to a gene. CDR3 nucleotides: TGTGCCAGCAGTGCAGGACAGGGCTACTCCTACGAGCAGTACTTC. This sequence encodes CASSAGQGYSYEQYF.

The CDR3 is CASSLASGGAFNEQFF. CDR3 nucleotide sequence: TGCGCCAGCAGCTTGGCGAGCGGGGGGGCCTTCAATGAGCAGTTCTTC. The V call is TRBV5-1, the J call TRBJ2-1; 10 bases match TRBD2. J was trimmed by 6 bases and V by 0 bases; bases with no gene match: 6. CDR1 is SGHRS, CDR2 YFSETQ, per germline. The CDR3 extends over 16 amino acids.

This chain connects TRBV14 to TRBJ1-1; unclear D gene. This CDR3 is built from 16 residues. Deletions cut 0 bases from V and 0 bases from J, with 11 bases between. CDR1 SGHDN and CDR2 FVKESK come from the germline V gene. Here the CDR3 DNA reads TGTGCCAGCAGCCAAGATCTAGGGCAGGTGAACACTGAAGCTTTCTTT. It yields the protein CASSQDLGQVNTEAFF.

As DNA, the CDR3 is TGTGCCAGTAGTATTCAGGGAAGCTCCTACAATGAGCAGTTCTTC. Its translation is CASSIQGSSYNEQFF. The chain links TRBV19 to TRBJ2-1; a possible D gene is TRBD1 (5 bases). V lost 3 bases, J lost 0 bases, and 9 bases lay in between. CDR1 is LNHDA, CDR2 SQIVND, per germline (reference sequence). The CDR3 is 15 residues long. Drawing the rest from reference TRBV19 and TRBJ2-1, the complete variable domain is DGGITQSPKYLFRKEGQNVTLSCEQNLNHDAMYWYRQDPGQGLRLIYYSQIVNDFQKGDIAEGYSVSREKKESFPLTVTSAQKNPTAFYLCASSIQGSSYNEQFFGPGTRLTVL.

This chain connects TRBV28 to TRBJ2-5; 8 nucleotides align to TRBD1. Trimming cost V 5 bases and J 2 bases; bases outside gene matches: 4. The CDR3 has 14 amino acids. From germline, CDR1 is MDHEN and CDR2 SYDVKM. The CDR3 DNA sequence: TGTGCCAGCAGTCGACAGGGGACTCAAGAGACCCAGTACTTC. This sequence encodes CASSRQGTQETQYF.

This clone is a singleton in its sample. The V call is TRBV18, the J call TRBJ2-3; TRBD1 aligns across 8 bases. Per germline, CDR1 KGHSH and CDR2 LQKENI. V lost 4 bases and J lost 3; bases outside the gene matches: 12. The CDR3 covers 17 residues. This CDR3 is CASSLLSTGGGTDTQYF. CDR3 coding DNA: TGTGCCAGCTCACTCCTCTCAACAGGGGGAGGTACAGATACGCAGTATTTT.

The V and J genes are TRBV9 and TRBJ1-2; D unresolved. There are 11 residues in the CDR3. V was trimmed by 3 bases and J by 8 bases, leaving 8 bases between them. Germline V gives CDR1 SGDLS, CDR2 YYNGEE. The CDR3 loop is CASSAFGGYTF. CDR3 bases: TGTGCCAGCAGCGCTTTCGGCGGCTACACCTTC.

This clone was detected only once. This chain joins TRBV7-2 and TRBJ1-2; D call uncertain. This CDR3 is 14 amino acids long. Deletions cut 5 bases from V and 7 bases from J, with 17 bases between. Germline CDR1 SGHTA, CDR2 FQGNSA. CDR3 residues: CASSPYSVDVGYTF. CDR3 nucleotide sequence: TGTGCCAGCAGCCCCTACTCAGTGGACGTTGGCTACACCTTC.

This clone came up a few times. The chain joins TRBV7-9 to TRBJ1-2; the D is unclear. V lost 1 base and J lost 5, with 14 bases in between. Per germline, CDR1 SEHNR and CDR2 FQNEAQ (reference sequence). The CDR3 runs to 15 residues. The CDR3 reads CASSLEGTPTYGYTF. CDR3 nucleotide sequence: TGTGCCAGCAGCTTAGAAGGTACCCCTACATATGGCTACACCTTC.

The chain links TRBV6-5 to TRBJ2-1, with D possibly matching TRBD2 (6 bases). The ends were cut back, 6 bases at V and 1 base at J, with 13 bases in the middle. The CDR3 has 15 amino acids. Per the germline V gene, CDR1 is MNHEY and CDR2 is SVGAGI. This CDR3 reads CASSRRDLSYNEQFF. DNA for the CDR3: TGTGCCAGCAGCCGCCGGGACTTGTCCTACAATGAGCAGTTCTTC.

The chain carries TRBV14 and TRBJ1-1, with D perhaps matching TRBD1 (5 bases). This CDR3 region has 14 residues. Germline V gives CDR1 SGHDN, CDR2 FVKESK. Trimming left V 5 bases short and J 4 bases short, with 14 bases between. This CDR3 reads CASSFHRDATEAFF. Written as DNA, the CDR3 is TGTGCCAGCAGCTTCCACCGGGACGCCACTGAAGCTTTCTTT.

CDR3 protein: CASSPVGPRSADTQYF. The DNA of the CDR3 is TGTGCCAGTAGTCCCGTAGGACCCAGAAGCGCAGATACGCAGTATTTT. V gene TRBV19 combines with J gene TRBJ2-3; D uncertain. The CDR3 totals 16 residues. Germline CDR1 is LNHDA and CDR2 is SQIVND (reference sequence). Trimming pared 5 bases from V and 4 bases from J, leaving 19 bases between.

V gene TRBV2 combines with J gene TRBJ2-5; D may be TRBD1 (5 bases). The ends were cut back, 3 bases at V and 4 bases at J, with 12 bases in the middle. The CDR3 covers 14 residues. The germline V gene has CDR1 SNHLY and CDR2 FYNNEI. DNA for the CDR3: TGTGCCAGCAGTGATCAGGGCTCCGGAGAGACCCAGTACTTC. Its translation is CASSDQGSGETQYF.

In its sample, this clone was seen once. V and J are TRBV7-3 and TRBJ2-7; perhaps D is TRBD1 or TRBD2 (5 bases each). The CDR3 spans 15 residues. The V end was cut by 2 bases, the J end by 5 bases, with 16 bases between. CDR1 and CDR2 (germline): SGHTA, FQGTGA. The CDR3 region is CASSLGHGSRDEQYF. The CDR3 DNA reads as TGTGCCAGCAGCTTAGGACATGGGAGTCGCGACGAGCAGTACTTC.

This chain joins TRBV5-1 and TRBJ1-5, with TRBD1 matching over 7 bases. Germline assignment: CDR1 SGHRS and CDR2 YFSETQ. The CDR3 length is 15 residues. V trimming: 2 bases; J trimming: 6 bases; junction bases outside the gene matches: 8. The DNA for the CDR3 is TGCGCCAGCAGCTTAACTGGACAGGAGAGTCAGCCCCAGCATTTT. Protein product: CASSLTGQESQPQHF.

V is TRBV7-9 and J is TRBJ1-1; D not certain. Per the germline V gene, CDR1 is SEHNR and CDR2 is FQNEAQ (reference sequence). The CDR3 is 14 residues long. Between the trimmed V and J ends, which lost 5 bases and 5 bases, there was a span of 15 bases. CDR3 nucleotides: TGTGCCAGCAGCGGCTGGGAGGGTCGGACTGAAGCTTTCTTT. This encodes CASSGWEGRTEAFF. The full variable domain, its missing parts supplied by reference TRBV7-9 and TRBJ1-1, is DTGVSQNPRHKITKRGQNVTFRCDPISEHNRLYWYRQTLGQGPEFLTYFQNEAQLEKSRLLSDRFSAERPKGSFSTLEIQRTEQGDSAMYLCASSGWEGRTEAFFGQGTRLTVV.

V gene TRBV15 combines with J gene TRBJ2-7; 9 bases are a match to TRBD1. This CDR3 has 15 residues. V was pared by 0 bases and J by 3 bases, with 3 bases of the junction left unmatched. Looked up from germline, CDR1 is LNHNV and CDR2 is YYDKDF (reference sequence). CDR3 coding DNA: TGTGCCACCAGCAGAGATAAGACAGGGGGCTACGAGCAGTACTTC. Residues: CATSRDKTGGYEQYF.

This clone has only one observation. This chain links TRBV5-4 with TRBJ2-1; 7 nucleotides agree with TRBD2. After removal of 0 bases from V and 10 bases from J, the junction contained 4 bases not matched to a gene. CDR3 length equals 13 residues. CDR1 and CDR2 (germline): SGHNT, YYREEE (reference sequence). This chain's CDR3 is CASSLVGGEEQFF. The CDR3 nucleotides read TGTGCCAGCAGCTTGGTGGGGGGGGAGGAGCAGTTCTTC.

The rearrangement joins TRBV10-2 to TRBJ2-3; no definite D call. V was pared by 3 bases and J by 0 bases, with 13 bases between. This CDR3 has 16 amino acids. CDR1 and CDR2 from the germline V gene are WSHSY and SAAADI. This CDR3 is CASSDRTPFSTDTQYF. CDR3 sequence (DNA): TGCGCCAGCAGTGACCGGACCCCTTTTAGCACAGATACGCAGTATTTT.

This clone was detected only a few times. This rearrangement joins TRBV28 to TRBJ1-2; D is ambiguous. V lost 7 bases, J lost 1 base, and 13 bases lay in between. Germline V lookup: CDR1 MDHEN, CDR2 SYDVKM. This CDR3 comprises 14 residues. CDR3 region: CASTPLGDNYGYTF. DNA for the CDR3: TGTGCCAGCACCCCGCTCGGGGATAACTATGGCTACACCTTC.

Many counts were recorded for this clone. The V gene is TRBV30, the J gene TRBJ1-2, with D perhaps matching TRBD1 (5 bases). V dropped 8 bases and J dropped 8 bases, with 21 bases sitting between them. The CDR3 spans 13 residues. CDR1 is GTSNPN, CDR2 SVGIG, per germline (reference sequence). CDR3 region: CARSAGRVGGYTF. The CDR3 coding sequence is TGTGCCCGCTCAGCGGGGCGTGTGGGAGGCTACACCTTC.

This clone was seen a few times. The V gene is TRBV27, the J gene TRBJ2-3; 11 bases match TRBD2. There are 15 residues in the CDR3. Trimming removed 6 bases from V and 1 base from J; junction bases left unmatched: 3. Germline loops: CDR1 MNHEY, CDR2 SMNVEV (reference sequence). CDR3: CASRELAGGTDTQYF. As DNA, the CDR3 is TGTGCCAGCAGGGAACTAGCGGGAGGCACAGATACGCAGTATTTT.

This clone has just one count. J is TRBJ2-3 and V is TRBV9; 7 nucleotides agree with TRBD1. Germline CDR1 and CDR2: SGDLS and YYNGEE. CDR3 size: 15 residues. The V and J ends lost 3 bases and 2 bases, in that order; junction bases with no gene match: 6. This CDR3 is CASSGTGTDTDTQYF. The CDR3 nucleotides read TGTGCCAGCAGCGGAACCGGGACAGACACAGATACGCAGTATTTT.